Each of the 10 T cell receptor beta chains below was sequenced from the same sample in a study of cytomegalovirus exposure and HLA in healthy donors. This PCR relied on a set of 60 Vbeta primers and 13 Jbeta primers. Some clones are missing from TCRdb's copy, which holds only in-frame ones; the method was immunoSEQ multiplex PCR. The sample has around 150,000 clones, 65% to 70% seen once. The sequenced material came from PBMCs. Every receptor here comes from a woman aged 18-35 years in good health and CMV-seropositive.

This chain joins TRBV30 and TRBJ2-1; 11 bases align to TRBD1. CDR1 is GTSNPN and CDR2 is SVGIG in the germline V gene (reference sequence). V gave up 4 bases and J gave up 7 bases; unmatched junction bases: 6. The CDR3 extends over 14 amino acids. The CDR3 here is CAWKSGQGANEQFF. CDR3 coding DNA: TGTGCCTGGAAAAGCGGACAGGGGGCGAATGAGCAGTTCTTC.

Here the CDR3 DNA reads TGTGCCAGCAGCTTAGAACTAGCGGGGGGCAATGAGCAGTTCTTC. Amino acids: CASSLELAGGNEQFF. This rearrangement joins TRBV7-2 to TRBJ2-1; 12 bases line up with TRBD2. V was clipped by 1 base and J by 6 bases; unmatched bases: 1. The CDR3 extends over 15 amino acids. Germline loops: CDR1 SGHTA, CDR2 FQGNSA. The complete variable domain, with remaining parts taken from reference TRBV7-2 and TRBJ2-1, reads GAGVSQSPSNKVTEKGKDVELRCDPISGHTALYWYRQSLGQGLEFLIYFQGNSAPDKSGLPSDRFSAERTGGSVSTLTIQRTQQEDSAVYLCASSLELAGGNEQFFGPGTRLTVL.

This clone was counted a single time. The CDR3: CASSGRTSGGQETQYF. CDR3 DNA: TGTGCCAGCAGCGGACGGACTAGCGGGGGTCAAGAGACCCAGTACTTC. The rearrangement uses TRBV9 and TRBJ2-5; 13 bases align to TRBD2. This CDR3 comprises 16 residues. With 3 bases clipped from V and 2 bases from J, the junction kept 4 bases outside the gene matches. Germline V gene lookup returns CDR1 SGDLS and CDR2 YYNGEE.

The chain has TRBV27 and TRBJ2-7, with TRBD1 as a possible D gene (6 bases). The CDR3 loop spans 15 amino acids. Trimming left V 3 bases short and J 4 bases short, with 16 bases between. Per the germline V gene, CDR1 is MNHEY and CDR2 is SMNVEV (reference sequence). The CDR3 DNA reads TGTGCCAGCAGTTTCGGACAGCCATACAATTACGAGCAGTACTTC. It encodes CASSFGQPYNYEQYF.

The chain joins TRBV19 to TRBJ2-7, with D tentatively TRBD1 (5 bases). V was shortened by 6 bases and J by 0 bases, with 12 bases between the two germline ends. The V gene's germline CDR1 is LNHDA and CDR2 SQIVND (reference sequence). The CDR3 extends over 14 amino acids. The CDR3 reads CASRDSYRSYEQYF. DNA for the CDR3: TGTGCCAGTAGAGACAGTTACCGCTCCTACGAGCAGTACTTC.

The CDR3 region is CAWSREARTGELFF. The CDR3 DNA follows: TGTGCCTGGAGTCGCGAGGCTCGAACCGGGGAGCTGTTTTTT. The genes are TRBV30 and TRBJ2-2; D gene unclear. Germline loops: CDR1 GTSNPN, CDR2 SVGIG (reference sequence). Trimming shortened V by 2 bases and J by 5 bases, and 12 bases separated the two germline ends. The CDR3 consists of 14 residues.

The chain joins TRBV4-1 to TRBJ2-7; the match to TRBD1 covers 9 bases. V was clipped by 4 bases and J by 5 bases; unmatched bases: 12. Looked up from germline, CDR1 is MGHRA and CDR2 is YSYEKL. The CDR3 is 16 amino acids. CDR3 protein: CASSPRGTGSIHEQYF. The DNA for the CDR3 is TGCGCCAGCAGCCCGCGGGGGACAGGGTCGATTCACGAGCAGTACTTC.

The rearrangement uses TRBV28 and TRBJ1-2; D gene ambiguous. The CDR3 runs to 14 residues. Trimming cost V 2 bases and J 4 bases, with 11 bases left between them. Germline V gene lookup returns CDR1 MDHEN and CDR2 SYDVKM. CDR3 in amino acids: CASSLPVLGYGYTF. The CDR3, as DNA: TGTGCCAGCAGTTTACCTGTACTAGGCTATGGCTACACCTTC.

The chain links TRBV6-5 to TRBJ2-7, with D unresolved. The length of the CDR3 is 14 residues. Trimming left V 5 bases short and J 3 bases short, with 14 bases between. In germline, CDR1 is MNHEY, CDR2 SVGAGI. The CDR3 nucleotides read TGTGCCAGCAGTCCCCCGCGGCCTTTCTACGAGCAGTACTTC. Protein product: CASSPPRPFYEQYF.

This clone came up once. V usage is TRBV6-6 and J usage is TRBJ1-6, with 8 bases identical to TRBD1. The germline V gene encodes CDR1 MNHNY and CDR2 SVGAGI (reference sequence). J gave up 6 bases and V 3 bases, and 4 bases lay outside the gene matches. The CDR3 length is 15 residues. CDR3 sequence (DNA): TGTGCCAGCAGTTATAATGGACAGGGTAATTCACCCCTCCACTTT. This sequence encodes CASSYNGQGNSPLHF.